Listed here are 26 T cell receptor beta chains from one sample, sequenced in a study of Graves' ophthalmopathy and Graves' hyperthyroidism. The authors amplified TCR beta CDR3 regions, and they did so from RNA transcripts for repertoire sequencing. The first-round RT-PCR employed HTBI primers together with the Qiagen OneStep RT-PCR kit. A multiplex PCR was then performed as the second round. MiXCR, applied by TCRdb to the multiplex PCR reads, yields one record per CDR3 protein. This sample has 400,000 to 450,000 distinct CDR3 sequences, with 20% to 25% found just once. The material sequenced was peripheral blood. The receptors shown here come from a young woman with stable Graves' hyperthyroidism.

In its sample, this clonotype was seen many times. This chain links TRBV9 with TRBJ2-7; 13 bases line up with TRBD2. V trimming: 0 bases; J trimming: 6 bases; junction bases outside the gene matches: 3. This CDR3 contains 15 residues. CDR1 and CDR2 (germline): SGDLS, YYNGEE. CDR3 in DNA: TGTGCCAGCAGCGTAGGGACTAGCGGGAGTAGCGAGCAGTACTTC. Its translation: CASSVGTSGSSEQYF.

The CDR3 coding sequence is TGTGCCAGCAGCTTAGCGGGGACTAGCGAAGAGACCCAGTACTTC. The encoded protein is CASSLAGTSEETQYF. This sequence joins TRBV7-2 and TRBJ2-5, with TRBD2 matching over 10 bases. Germline V gives CDR1 SGHTA, CDR2 FQGNSA. The CDR3 covers 15 residues. The ends lost 0 bases at V and 3 bases at J; junction bases unmatched: 1.

The V gene is TRBV6-2 or TRBV6-3, the J gene TRBJ2-5, with TRBD2 matching 10 bases. Trimming removed 6 bases from V and 4 bases from J; junction bases left unmatched: 11. The germline V gene has CDR1 MNHEY and CDR2 SVGEGT. This CDR3 has 16 residues. In DNA form, the CDR3 reads TGTGCCAGCAGACAAGCGGGGGGGCTAGCCGGAGAGACCCAGTACTTC. It yields the protein CASRQAGGLAGETQYF.

Here the CDR3 DNA reads TGTGCCAGCAGTTACGCTTCGGGTGGCGGGTCCCAAGAGACCCAGTACTTC. As protein: CASSYASGGGSQETQYF. This chain links TRBV6-5 with TRBJ2-5, with D perhaps matching TRBD2 (5 bases). The CDR3 is 17 amino acids. Germline V CDR1 and CDR2: MNHEY, SVGAGI. Trimming cost V 2 bases and J 1 base, with 17 bases left between them.

This clonotype was observed at least ten times. J is TRBJ2-5 and V is TRBV28; unclear D gene. The CDR3 covers 12 residues. CDR1 MDHEN and CDR2 SYDVKM come from the germline V gene. Trimming removed 3 bases from V and 6 bases from J, with 8 bases in between. As DNA, the CDR3 is TGTGCCAGCAGTTTTTTGAGACAGACCCAGTACTTC. Protein: CASSFLRQTQYF.

V gene TRBV29-1 combines with J gene TRBJ1-1, with 7 bases aligning to TRBD1. V was clipped by 7 bases and J by 4 bases; unmatched bases: 12. Germline loops: CDR1 SQVTM, CDR2 ANQGSEA. This CDR3 spans 14 amino acids. CDR3 sequence reads: CSGRETGRFTEAFF. In DNA, the CDR3 is TGCAGCGGGCGGGAGACAGGGAGGTTCACTGAAGCTTTCTTT. Supplemented by reference TRBV29-1 and TRBJ1-1, the full variable domain reads SAVISQKPSRDICQRGTSLTIQCQVDSQVTMMFWYRQQPGQSLTLIATANQGSEATYESGFVIDKFPISRPNLTFSTLTVSNMSPEDSSIYLCSGRETGRFTEAFFGQGTRLTVV.

Many counts were recorded for this clonotype. The J gene is TRBJ1-1, the V gene TRBV30, with D uncertain. V lost 1 base and J 5 bases, leaving 5 bases between the germline ends. CDR3 size: 11 residues. CDR1 is GTSNPN, CDR2 SVGIG, per germline (reference sequence). The CDR3: CAWSGLTEAFF. For the CDR3, the DNA is TGTGCCTGGAGTGGTCTAACTGAAGCTTTCTTT. Full variable domain (missing parts from reference TRBV30 and TRBJ1-1): SQTIHQWPATLVQPVGSPLSLECTVEGTSNPNLYWYRQAAGRGLQLLFYSVGIGQISSEVPQNLSASRPQDRQFILSSKKLLLSDSGFYLCAWSGLTEAFFGQGTRLTVV.

This clonotype was recorded many times. This chain links TRBV7-2 with TRBJ2-4; D gene unclear. This CDR3 is built from 15 residues. Germline lookup yields CDR1 SGHTA and CDR2 FQGNSA. Trimming shortened V by 7 bases and J by 0 bases, and 13 bases separated the two germline ends. The CDR3 protein is CASTPAVIAKNIQYF. DNA for the CDR3: TGTGCCAGCACCCCCGCGGTCATAGCCAAAAACATTCAGTACTTC.

This clonotype has at least ten counts. The V and J genes are TRBV20-1 and TRBJ2-7; D perhaps matches TRBD1 (6 bases). Trimming stripped 4 bases from V and 2 bases from J, with 9 bases between. This CDR3 has 12 residues. Germline V gives CDR1 DFQATT, CDR2 SNEGSKA (reference sequence). CDR3 bases: TGCAGTGCTAAAAACAGGGCCTACGAGCAGTACTTC. Encoded protein: CSAKNRAYEQYF.

This chain connects TRBV12-3 or TRBV12-4 to TRBJ2-7, with 8 bases identical to TRBD1. This CDR3 has 13 residues. V shed 6 bases and J 5 bases; nucleotides not matched to a gene: 6. The CDR3, as DNA: TGTGCCAGCAGACTGACAGGGGCCGACGAGCAGTACTTC. This sequence encodes CASRLTGADEQYF.

This clonotype was recorded many times. The chain links TRBV29-1 to TRBJ1-5; 9 bases map to TRBD1. CDR1 and CDR2 (germline): SQVTM, ANQGSEA. V lost 3 bases and J lost 3; bases outside the gene matches: 18. The CDR3 covers 19 residues. Here the CDR3 reads CSVESLARTGAMTNQPQHF. The CDR3 nucleotides read TGCAGCGTTGAGTCATTAGCCAGGACAGGGGCGATGACCAATCAGCCCCAGCATTTT.

The genes are TRBV19 and TRBJ1-2; no definite D call. Trimming stripped 7 bases from V and 2 bases from J, with 8 bases between. Germline V CDR1 and CDR2: LNHDA, SQIVND (reference sequence). The CDR3 has 12 amino acids. CDR3 loop: CASTGSNYGYTF. The CDR3 nucleotides are TGTGCCAGTACAGGATCGAACTATGGCTACACCTTC. Supplemented by reference TRBV19 and TRBJ1-2, the full variable domain reads DGGITQSPKYLFRKEGQNVTLSCEQNLNHDAMYWYRQDPGQGLRLIYYSQIVNDFQKGDIAEGYSVSREKKESFPLTVTSAQKNPTAFYLCASTGSNYGYTFGSGTRLTVV.

The V gene is TRBV4-2, the J gene TRBJ2-2, with 13 positions matching TRBD2. CDR3 size: 18 residues. V gave up 4 bases and J gave up 4 bases; unmatched junction bases: 9. The germline CDR1 and CDR2 sequences are LGHNA and YNFKEQ. CDR3 loop: CASSPTSGRALGTGELFF. The DNA of the CDR3 is TGTGCCAGCAGCCCAACTAGCGGGAGGGCCCTCGGCACCGGGGAGCTGTTTTTT.

This clonotype has just one count. The rearrangement links TRBV12-3 or TRBV12-4 to TRBJ1-2; tentative D call: TRBD1 (6 bases). V lost 5 bases and J 3 bases, leaving 19 bases between the germline ends. This CDR3 region has 16 residues. CDR3 amino acids: CASSQVGAGEHYGYTF. As DNA, the CDR3 is TGTGCCAGCAGTCAGGTTGGGGCAGGGGAGCACTATGGCTACACCTTC.

The genes are TRBV4-1 and TRBJ2-7, with D possibly matching TRBD2 (7 bases). The germline V gene encodes CDR1 MGHRA and CDR2 YSYEKL. The CDR3 spans 14 residues. The ends were cut back, 4 bases at V and 4 bases at J, with 14 bases in the middle. The CDR3 here is CASSRVRGLYEQYF. The CDR3 DNA reads TGCGCCAGCAGCCGGGTGCGGGGGCTGTACGAGCAGTACTTC.

There are many counts of this clonotype. This chain links TRBV27 with TRBJ1-1; unclear D gene. CDR1 and CDR2 from the germline V gene are MNHEY and SMNVEV (reference sequence). Trimming took off 3 bases at V and 10 bases at J, with 6 bases between the two ends. The CDR3 contains 10 residues. CDR3 in amino acids: CASSLVIAFF. CDR3 nucleotide sequence: TGTGCCAGCAGTTTGGTGATAGCTTTCTTT.

This clonotype was found many times. The chain is built from TRBV7-2 and TRBJ1-3; no firm D call. This CDR3 is 15 amino acids long. Germline CDR1 SGHTA, CDR2 FQGNSA. V was pared by 2 bases and J by 4 bases, with 12 bases between. As DNA, the CDR3 is TGTGCCAGCAGCTTATTGGCCACTGTAGGAAACACCATATATTTT. Amino acids: CASSLLATVGNTIYF.

This clonotype showed up many times. A much larger clone sits a single nucleotide away, making a read error possible. The genes are TRBV12-3 or TRBV12-4 and TRBJ2-7; weak D call: TRBD2 (6 bases). V lost 6 bases, J lost 7 bases, and 16 bases lay in between. CDR3 length: 13 residues. This CDR3 is CASRANGSAEQYF. In DNA form, the CDR3 reads TGTGCCAGCAGAGCTAACGGGAGTGCTGAGCAGTACTTC.

This clonotype was observed many times. J is TRBJ2-7 and V is TRBV6-1, with unresolved D. V was trimmed by 4 bases and J by 3 bases, leaving 13 bases between them. In germline, CDR1 is MNHNS, CDR2 SASEGT. This CDR3 region has 14 residues. The CDR3 DNA sequence: TGTGCCAGCAGTGGCTACGCCGGCGACTACGAGCAGTACTTC. Translation gives CASSGYAGDYEQYF.

This chain joins TRBV20-1 and TRBJ2-7, with D tentatively TRBD1 or TRBD2 (10 bases each). V was shortened by 3 bases and J by 2 bases, with 26 bases between the two germline ends. The germline CDR1 and CDR2 sequences are DFQATT and SNEGSKA (reference sequence). The CDR3 length is 18 residues. CDR3: CSARGLAGAGTGAYEQYF. The CDR3 coding sequence is TGCAGTGCTAGGGGTCTAGCGGGAGCCGGGACAGGGGCCTACGAGCAGTACTTC.

This clonotype has ten or more counts. The genes are TRBV4-1 and TRBJ2-7; D gene uncertain. The CDR3 runs to 15 residues. Trimming cost V 0 bases and J 0 bases, with 9 bases left between them. Per the germline V gene, CDR1 is MGHRA and CDR2 is YSYEKL. The CDR3 region is CASSQDQRSSYEQYF. As DNA, the CDR3 is TGCGCCAGCAGCCAAGATCAGAGGAGCTCCTACGAGCAGTACTTC.

This clonotype was detected many times. The rearrangement links TRBV20-1 to TRBJ2-7; tentative D call: TRBD2 (5 bases). Germline V lookup: CDR1 DFQATT, CDR2 SNEGSKA (reference sequence). V lost 3 bases, J lost 5 bases, and 17 bases lay in between. The CDR3 length is 14 residues. This CDR3 reads CSARELREPDEQYF. The CDR3 DNA is TGCAGTGCTAGGGAATTGAGGGAGCCGGACGAGCAGTACTTC.

There are many counts of this clonotype. The genes are TRBV20-1 and TRBJ2-7; tentative D call: TRBD1 (6 bases). Germline-derived CDR1 and CDR2 are DFQATT and SNEGSKA (reference sequence). The CDR3 runs to 11 residues. Trimming removed 3 bases from V and 4 bases from J, with 7 bases in between. The CDR3 nucleotides are TGCAGTGCTAGCACAGGGTACGAGCAGTACTTC. Protein sequence: CSASTGYEQYF.

This clonotype showed up many times. This chain joins TRBV6-5 and TRBJ1-1, with 7 bases matching TRBD1. This CDR3 comprises 12 residues. CDR1 is MNHEY, CDR2 SVGAGI, per germline. The V gene end was trimmed by 9 bases and the J gene end by 5 bases; junction bases not matched to a gene: 6. The CDR3 sequence is CASRQGGTEAFF. The CDR3 coding sequence is TGTGCCAGTCGACAGGGTGGGACTGAAGCTTTCTTT.

In this sample, this clonotype turned up many times. The gene calls are TRBV12-3 or TRBV12-4 and TRBJ1-2; 9 bases align to TRBD1. V lost 7 bases to trimming and J lost 8 bases; unmatched junction nucleotides: 8. CDR3 size: 13 residues. CDR3 sequence (DNA): TGTGCCAGCATGATAGGGACAGGGTTAGGCTACACCTTC. It yields the protein CASMIGTGLGYTF.

The chain is built from TRBV12-3 or TRBV12-4 and TRBJ2-7, with 7 positions matching TRBD2. The length of the CDR3 is 15 residues. Germline trimming cut 1 base from V and 2 bases from J; bases unmatched to any gene: 5. The CDR3 DNA reads TGTGCCAGCAGTTTAGGGCGGGAGTCAACCTACGAGCAGTACTTC. It codes for CASSLGRESTYEQYF.